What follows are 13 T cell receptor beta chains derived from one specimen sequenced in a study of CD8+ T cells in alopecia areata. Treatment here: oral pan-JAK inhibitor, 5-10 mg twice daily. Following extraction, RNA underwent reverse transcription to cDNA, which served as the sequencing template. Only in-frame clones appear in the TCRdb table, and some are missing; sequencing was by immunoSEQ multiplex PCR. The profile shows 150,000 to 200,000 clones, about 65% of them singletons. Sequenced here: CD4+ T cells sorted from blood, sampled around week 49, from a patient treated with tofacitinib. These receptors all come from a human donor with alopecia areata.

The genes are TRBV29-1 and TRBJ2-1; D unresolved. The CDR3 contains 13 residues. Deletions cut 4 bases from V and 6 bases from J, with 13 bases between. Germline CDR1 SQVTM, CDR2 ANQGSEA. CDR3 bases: TGCAGCGTTGGGGCCCCCGCAATCAATGAGCAGTTCTTC. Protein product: CSVGAPAINEQFF.

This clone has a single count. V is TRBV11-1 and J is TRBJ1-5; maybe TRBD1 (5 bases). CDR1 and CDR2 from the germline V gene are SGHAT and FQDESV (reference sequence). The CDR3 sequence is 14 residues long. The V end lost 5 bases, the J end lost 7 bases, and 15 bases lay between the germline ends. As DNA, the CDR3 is TGTGCCAGCAGCCCCGGACTGGGGCAGCAGCCCCAGCATTTT. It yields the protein CASSPGLGQQPQHF. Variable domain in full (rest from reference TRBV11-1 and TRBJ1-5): EAEVAQSPRYKITEKSQAVAFWCDPISGHATLYWYRQILGQGPELLVQFQDESVVDDSQLPKDRFSAERLKGVDSTLKIQPAELGDSAMYLCASSPGLGQQPQHFGDGTRLSIL.

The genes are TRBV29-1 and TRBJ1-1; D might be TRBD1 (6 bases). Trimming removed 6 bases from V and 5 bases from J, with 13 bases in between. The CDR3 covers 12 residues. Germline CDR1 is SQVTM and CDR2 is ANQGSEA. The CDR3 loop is CSVKGGETEAFF. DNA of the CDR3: TGCAGCGTAAAGGGGGGGGAAACTGAAGCTTTCTTT.

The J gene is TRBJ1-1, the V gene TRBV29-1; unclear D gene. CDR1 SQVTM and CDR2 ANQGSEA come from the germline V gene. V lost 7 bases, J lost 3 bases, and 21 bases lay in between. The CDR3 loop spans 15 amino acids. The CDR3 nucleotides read TGCAGCGCCCAAGGGCTGCGCCGGGAGCACACTGAAGCTTTCTTT. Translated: CSAQGLRREHTEAFF.

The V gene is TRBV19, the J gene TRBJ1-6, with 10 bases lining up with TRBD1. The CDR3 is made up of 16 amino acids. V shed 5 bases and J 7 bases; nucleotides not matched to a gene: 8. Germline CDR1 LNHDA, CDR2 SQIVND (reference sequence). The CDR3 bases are TGTGCCAGTAGTCCCCGACCGGGACAGGGGAATTCACCCCTCCACTTT. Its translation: CASSPRPGQGNSPLHF.

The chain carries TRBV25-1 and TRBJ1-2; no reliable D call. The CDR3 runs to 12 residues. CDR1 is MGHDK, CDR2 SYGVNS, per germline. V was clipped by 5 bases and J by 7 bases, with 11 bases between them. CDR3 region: CASSLIAGGYTF. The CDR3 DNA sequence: TGTGCCAGCAGTCTAATAGCGGGTGGCTACACCTTC.

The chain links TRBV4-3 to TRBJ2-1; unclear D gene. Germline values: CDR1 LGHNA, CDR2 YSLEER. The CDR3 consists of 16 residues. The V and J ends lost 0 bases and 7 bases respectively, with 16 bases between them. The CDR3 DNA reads TGCGCCAGCAGCCAAGACCCGACGGGCCCAAGGAATGAGCAGTTCTTC. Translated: CASSQDPTGPRNEQFF.

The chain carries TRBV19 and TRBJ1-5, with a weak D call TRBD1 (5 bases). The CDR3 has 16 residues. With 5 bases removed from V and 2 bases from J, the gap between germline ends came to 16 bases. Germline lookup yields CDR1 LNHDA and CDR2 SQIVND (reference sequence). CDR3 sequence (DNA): TGTGCCAGTAGTGTGAGGGAGGGGTTAGGCAATCAGCCCCAGCATTTT. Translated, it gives CASSVREGLGNQPQHF. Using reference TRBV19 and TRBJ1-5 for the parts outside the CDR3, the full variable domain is DGGITQSPKYLFRKEGQNVTLSCEQNLNHDAMYWYRQDPGQGLRLIYYSQIVNDFQKGDIAEGYSVSREKKESFPLTVTSAQKNPTAFYLCASSVREGLGNQPQHFGDGTRLSIL.

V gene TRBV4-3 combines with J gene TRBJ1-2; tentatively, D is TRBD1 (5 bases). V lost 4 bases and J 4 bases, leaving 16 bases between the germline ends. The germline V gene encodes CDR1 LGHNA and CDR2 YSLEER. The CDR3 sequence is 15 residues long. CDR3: CASSRGGGAGYGYTF. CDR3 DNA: TGCGCCAGCAGCCGGGGCGGAGGGGCTGGCTATGGCTACACCTTC.

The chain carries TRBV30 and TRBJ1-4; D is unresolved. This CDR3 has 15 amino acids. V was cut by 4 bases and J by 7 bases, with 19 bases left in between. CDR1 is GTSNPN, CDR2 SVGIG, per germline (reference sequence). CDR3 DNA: TGTGCCTGGAATGACCCGGGCAATAGGCGTGAAAAACTGTTTTTT. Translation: CAWNDPGNRREKLFF.

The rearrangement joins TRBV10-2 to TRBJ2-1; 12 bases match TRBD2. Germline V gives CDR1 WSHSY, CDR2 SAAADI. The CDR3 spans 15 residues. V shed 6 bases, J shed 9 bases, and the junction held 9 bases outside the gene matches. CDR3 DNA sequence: TGCGCCAGCAGCCTAGCGGGGGGGGCTCTTACTGAGCAGTTCTTC. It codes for CASSLAGGALTEQFF.

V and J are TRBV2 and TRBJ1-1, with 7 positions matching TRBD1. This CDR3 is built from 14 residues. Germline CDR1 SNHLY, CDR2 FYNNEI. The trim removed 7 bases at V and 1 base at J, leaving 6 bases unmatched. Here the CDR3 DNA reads TGTGCCAGCAATACGGGACAGCAGAACACTGAAGCTTTCTTT. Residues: CASNTGQQNTEAFF.

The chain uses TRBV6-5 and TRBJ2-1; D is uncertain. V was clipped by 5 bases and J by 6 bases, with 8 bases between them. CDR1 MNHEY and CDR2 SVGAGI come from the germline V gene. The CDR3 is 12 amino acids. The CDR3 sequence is CASSKGFNEQFF. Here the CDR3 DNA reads TGTGCCAGCAGTAAGGGTTTCAATGAGCAGTTCTTC.